This T cell receptor (beta chain) stems from a study of blood T cell repertoires in COVID-19. Study-wide context: T cells, B-cell-depleted T cells, or PBMCs supplied cDNA or gDNA.

Profiled with immunoSEQ multiplex PCR; TCRdb holds only in-frame clones, not every one. The sample yields roughly 130,000 clones, 65% to 85% seen once. CDR1 SGHTA and CDR2 FQGNSA come from the germline V gene. The CDR3 extends over 15 amino acids. Unmatched junction bases numbered 9, after V lost 5 bases and J lost 4 bases. The TCR was taken from a man in his 70s with acute or convalescent COVID-19. The chain combines TRBV7-2 with TRBJ1-1, with TRBD1 matching 8 bases. Sequenced input: peripheral blood. The CDR3 spells CASSPRTGKFTEAFF. The CDR3 DNA is TGTGCCAGCAGCCCCCGGACAGGGAAATTCACTGAAGCTTTCTTT. Filled out from reference TRBV7-2 and TRBJ1-1, the complete variable domain reads GAGVSQSPSNKVTEKGKDVELRCDPISGHTALYWYRQSLGQGLEFLIYFQGNSAPDKSGLPSDRFSAERTGGSVSTLTIQRTQQEDSAVYLCASSPRTGKFTEAFFGQGTRLTVV.